This TCR beta chain was identified in a study of T cell responses to AZD1222 COVID-19 vaccine (dated by TCRdb to about 2021). Background for the entire study: Because spike-specific TCR depth and breadth did not differ between the two schedules, AZD1222 recipients who got a second dose at roughly 4 weeks were pooled with those who got a second dose at roughly 12 weeks. TCR sequencing covered 230 or so trial participants: 200 to 210 given two doses of AZD1222 and about 26 given two doses of MenACWY control vaccine. Trial participants were enrolled by age into 18-55, 56-69 and 70-plus year subgroups, with roughly 150, 30 and 60 TCR-sequenced participants respectively. The full study reports these points: Participants were mostly white British, with more females than males. The authors suggested clonal diversity may have been underestimated. In the small 56-69-year group, the increase in depth fell short of significance, most likely because of low power. CD4 TCRs associated with the vaccine covered the entire spike protein, and the dominant responses were in regions 160-218 and 743-854. Because no day 14 peak-response samples were available, repertoires were characterized only after the peak T cell response. Reportedly, close to half of the unique spike-specific TCRs recognized epitopes lying outside the regions that are mutated in the B.1.351 and B.1.1.7 variants. Conclusions about previously exposed vaccinees are limited, since just five or six AZD1222 recipients were seropositive for SARS-CoV-2 at baseline. After two AZD1222 doses, spike-specific TCR breadth and depth were significantly higher than at day 0 and than in MenACWY recipients.

The sample's time point label, in plain terms: baseline before first vaccination. Vaccinee samples were obtained from the UK trials COV001 and COV002, which included a single-blind randomized controlled phase 2/3 trial of AZD1222 (ChAdOx1 nCoV-19) in healthy adults. Trial participant PBMC samples were collected at day 0 and day 28 after the second dose for TCRbeta chain sequencing. V loses 3 bases of germline sequence and J loses 4 bases, and the interval between the two ends is 21 bases. Spanning cysteine to phenylalanine, the CDR3 consists of 16 amino acids. Only the CDR3 DNA is retained, 48 bases long and in frame from the first base. In the germline V gene, CDR1 corresponds to SQVTM and CDR2 to ANQGSEA. The CDR3 regions of human TCRbeta chains were analyzed by immunosequencing. Processing in the source paper ran as follows. Repertoire TCRs were checked for matches against a reference library of SARS-CoV-2-specific TCRs that had been generated using the MIRA antigen-specificity platform. Breadth was defined as the fraction of unique TCRs that were SARS-CoV-2-associated. Depth was defined as the fraction of total T cells that were SARS-CoV-2-associated. Using the MIRA data, each spike-specific TCR was mapped to the spike region that the TCR reacts to and placed in a CD4 or CD8 class. Log10-transformed breadth and depth values were compared by one-way ANOVA with Sidak's multiple comparisons tests. What TCRdb holds here is the immuneACCESS table cut down to in-frame rearrangements. Part of the clones is not present; checked against another copy, under half of the missing clones reflect an unresolved V gene, and the others are unexplained. The V and J calls and clone size come from that table; D and trimming were worked out from the DNA. This sample comprises 96,000 or so clones, roughly 87% of them detected only once. The top ten hold roughly 1.7% of the sample.

A remark on this clone: The clone's antigen remains unknown. Qualities for individual bases were not recorded, and no much larger clone is one base off.

Specimen: peripheral blood, collected on day 0 of AZD1222 vaccination. The receptor comes from an adult in good health. The rearranged segments are TRBV29-1 and TRBJ1-2; the D segment cannot be called with confidence. The nucleotides are TGCAGCGTTGATGAGGCTAACCCGCAGTTCTTCTATGGCTACACCTTC. Translation gives CSVDEANPQFFYGYTF.